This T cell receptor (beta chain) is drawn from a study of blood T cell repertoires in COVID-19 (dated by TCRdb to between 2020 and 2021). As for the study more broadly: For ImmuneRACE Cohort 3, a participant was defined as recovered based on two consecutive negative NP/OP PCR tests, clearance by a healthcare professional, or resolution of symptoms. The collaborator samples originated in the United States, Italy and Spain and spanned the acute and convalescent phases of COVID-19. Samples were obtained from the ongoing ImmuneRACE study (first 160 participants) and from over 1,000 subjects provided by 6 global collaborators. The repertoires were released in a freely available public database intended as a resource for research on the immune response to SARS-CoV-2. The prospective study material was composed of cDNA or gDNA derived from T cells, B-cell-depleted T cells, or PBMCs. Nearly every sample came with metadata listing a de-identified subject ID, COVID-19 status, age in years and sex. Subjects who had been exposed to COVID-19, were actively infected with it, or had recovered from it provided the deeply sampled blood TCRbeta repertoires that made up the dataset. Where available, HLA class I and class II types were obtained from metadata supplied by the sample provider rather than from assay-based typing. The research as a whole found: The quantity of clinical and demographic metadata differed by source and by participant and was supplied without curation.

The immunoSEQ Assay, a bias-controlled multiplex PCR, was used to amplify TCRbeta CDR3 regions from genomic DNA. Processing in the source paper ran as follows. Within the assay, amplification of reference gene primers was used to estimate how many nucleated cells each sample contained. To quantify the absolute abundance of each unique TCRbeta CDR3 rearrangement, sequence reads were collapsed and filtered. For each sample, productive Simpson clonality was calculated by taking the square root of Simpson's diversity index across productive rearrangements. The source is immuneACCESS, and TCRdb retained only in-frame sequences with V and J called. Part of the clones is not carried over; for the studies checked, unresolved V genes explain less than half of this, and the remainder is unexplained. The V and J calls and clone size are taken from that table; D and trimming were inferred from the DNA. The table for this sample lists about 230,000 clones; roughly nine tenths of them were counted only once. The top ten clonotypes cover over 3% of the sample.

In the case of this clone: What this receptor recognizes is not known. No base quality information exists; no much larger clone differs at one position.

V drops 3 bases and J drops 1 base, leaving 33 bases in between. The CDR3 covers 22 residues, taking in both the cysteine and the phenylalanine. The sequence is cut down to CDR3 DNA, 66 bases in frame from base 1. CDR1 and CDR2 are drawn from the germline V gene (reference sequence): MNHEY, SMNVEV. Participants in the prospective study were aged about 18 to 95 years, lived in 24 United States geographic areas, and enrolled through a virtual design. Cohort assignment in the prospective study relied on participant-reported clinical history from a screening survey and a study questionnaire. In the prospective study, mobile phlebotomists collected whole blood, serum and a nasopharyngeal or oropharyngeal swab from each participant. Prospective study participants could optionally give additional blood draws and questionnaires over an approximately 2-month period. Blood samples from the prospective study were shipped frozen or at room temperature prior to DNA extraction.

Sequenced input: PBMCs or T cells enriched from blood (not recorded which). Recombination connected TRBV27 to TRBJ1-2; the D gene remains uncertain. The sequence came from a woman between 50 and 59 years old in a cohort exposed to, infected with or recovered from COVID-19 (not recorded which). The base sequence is TGTGCCAGCAGTTTTGGAGGACGGCCAGATGGGAGAACAAGAGAATTTAACTATGGCTACACCTTC. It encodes CASSFGGRPDGRTREFNYGYTF.